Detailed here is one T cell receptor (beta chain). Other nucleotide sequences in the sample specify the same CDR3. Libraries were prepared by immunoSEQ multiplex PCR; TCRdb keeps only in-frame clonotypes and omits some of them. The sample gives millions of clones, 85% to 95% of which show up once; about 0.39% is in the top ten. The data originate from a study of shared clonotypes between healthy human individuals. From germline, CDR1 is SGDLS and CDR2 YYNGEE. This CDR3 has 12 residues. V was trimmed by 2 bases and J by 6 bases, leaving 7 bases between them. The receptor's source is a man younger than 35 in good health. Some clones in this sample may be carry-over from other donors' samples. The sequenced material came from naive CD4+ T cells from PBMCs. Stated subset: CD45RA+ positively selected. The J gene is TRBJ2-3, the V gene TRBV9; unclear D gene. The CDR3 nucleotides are TGTGCCAGCAGCGTTGATGTGGATACGCAGTATTTT. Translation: CASSVDVDTQYF.